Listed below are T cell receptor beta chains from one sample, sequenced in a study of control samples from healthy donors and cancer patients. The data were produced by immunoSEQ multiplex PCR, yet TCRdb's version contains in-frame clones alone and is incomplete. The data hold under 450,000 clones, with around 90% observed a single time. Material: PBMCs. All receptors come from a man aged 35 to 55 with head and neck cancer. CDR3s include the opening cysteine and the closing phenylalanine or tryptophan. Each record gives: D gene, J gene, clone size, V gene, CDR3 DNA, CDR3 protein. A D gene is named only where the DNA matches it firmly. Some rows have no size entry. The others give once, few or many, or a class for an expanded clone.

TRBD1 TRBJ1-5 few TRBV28 TGTGCCAGCAGTCCTAGGACAGGGCCCTACCAGCCCCAGCATTTT CASSPRTGPYQPQHF
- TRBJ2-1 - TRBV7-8 TGTGCCAGCAGCTTAGAGGGCGGAAACTTTTACAATGAGCAGTTCTTC CASSLEGGNFYNEQFF
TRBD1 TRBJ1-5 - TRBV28 TGTGCCAGCAGTTGGACAATACAGGGGGGCAATCAGCCCCAGCATTTT CASSWTIQGGNQPQHF
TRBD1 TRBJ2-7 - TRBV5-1 TGCGCCAGCAGCTTGGCAGGGACAGGTACCTACGAGCAGTACTTC CASSLAGTGTYEQYF
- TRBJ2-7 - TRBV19 TGTGCCAGTAGTATGGGGGTCTCCTACGAGCAGTACTTC CASSMGVSYEQYF
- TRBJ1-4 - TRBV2 TGTGCCAGCAGTGAAACCCCGCAGGGTGGAGAAAAACTGTTTTTT CASSETPQGGEKLFF
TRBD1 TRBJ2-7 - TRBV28 TGTGCCAGCCGGGGGAGGGGGACAGGGTCCTACGAGCAGTACTTC CASRGRGTGSYEQYF
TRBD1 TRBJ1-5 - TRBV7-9 TGTGCCAGCAGCGGGGTGGGACAGCCCATCGAGCCCCAGCATTTT CASSGVGQPIEPQHF
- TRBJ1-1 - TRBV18 TGTGCCAGCTCACCGGCGGACACGGGGGCTTTCTTT CASSPADTGAFF
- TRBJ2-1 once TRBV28 TGTGCCAGCACAACTTCGCCCAACTCCAATGAGCAGTTCTTC CASTTSPNSNEQFF
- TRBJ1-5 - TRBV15 TGTGCCACCAGTACAAGGCAGGGTCATCAGCCCCAGCATTTT CATSTRQGHQPQHF
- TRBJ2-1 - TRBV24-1 TGTGCCACCAGTGAGTCCGGGGTTGGCTCCTACAATGAGCAGTTCTTC CATSESGVGSYNEQFF
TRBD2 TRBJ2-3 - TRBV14 TGTGCCAGCAGCCGAAGGACTAGCGGGAGTGGTAGCACAGATACGCAGTATTTT CASSRRTSGSGSTDTQYF
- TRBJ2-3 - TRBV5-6 TGTGCCAGCAGCTTGGACGGCGGGGGCTGGGCAGATACGCAGTATTTT CASSLDGGGWADTQYF